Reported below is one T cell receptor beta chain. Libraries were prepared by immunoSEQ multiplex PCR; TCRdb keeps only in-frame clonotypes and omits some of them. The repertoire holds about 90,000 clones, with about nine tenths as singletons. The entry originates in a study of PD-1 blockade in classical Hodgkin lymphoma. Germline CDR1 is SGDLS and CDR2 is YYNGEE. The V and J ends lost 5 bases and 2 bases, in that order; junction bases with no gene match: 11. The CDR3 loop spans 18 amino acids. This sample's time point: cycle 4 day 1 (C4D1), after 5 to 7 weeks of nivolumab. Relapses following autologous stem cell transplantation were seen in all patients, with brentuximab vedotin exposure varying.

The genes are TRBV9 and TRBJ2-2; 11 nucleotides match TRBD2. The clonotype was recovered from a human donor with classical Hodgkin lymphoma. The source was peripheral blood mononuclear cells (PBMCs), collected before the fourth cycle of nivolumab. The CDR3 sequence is CASSVFSGLADNTGELFF. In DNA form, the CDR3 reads TGTGCCAGCAGTGTGTTCTCGGGACTAGCGGATAACACCGGGGAGCTGTTTTTT.